The 12 T cell receptor beta chains reported below all come from one sample, sequenced in a study of blood T cell repertoires in COVID-19. The protocol was immunoSEQ multiplex PCR, while the TCRdb copy is restricted to in-frame clones and leaves out a portion. This table holds 100,000 to 150,000 clones, around 89% found once. The sequenced material came from peripheral blood. All receptors come from a man aged 45 to 65 with acute or convalescent COVID-19.

This rearrangement joins TRBV11-2 to TRBJ2-7, with 8 bases aligning to TRBD1. The length of the CDR3 is 15 residues. V was clipped by 1 base and J by 0 bases; unmatched bases: 2. Germline assignment: CDR1 SGHAT and CDR2 FQNNGV. The CDR3 spells CASSLVTGASYEQYF. DNA for the CDR3: TGTGCCAGCAGCTTAGTGACAGGGGCCTCCTACGAGCAGTACTTC.

V and J are TRBV5-1 and TRBJ1-1; 8 nucleotides agree with TRBD1. The CDR3 has 15 residues. Trimming removed 2 bases from V and 4 bases from J; junction bases left unmatched: 7. Germline CDR1 and CDR2: SGHRS and YFSETQ. CDR3 sequence: CASSLDRGWSTEAFF. CDR3 in DNA: TGCGCCAGCAGCTTAGACAGGGGTTGGAGCACTGAAGCTTTCTTT.

The chain uses TRBV5-1 and TRBJ2-3; D is unresolved. CDR3 length equals 14 residues. Germline assignment: CDR1 SGHRS and CDR2 YFSETQ. Trimming removed 4 bases at V and 4 bases at J, with 13 bases between. CDR3 DNA sequence: TGCGCCAGCAGCGCAACGCTAGTTGCAGATACGCAGTATTTT. The encoded protein is CASSATLVADTQYF.

This chain joins TRBV4-1 and TRBJ1-4, with unresolved D. The germline V gene encodes CDR1 MGHRA and CDR2 YSYEKL. V shed 3 bases and J shed 8 bases, with 10 bases lying between them. CDR3 length: 13 residues. CDR3 nucleotide sequence: TGCGCCAGCAGCCAGGCGGTAACAGAAAAACTGTTTTTT. It is translated as CASSQAVTEKLFF.

In its sample, this clone was seen a few times. This chain connects TRBV7-2 to TRBJ2-7, with a possible D match to TRBD1 (6 bases). CDR3 length: 15 amino acids. Per the germline V gene, CDR1 is SGHTA and CDR2 is FQGNSA. The V end was cut by 1 base, the J end by 2 bases, with 12 bases between. The CDR3, as DNA: TGTGCCAGCAGCTTAGGAACAGGGTCGCCCTACGAGCAGTACTTC. Translated: CASSLGTGSPYEQYF.

This chain links TRBV2 with TRBJ1-1; D is ambiguous. Germline values: CDR1 SNHLY, CDR2 FYNNEI. V shed 4 bases and J shed 2 bases, with 11 bases lying between them. This CDR3 is built from 14 residues. The CDR3 sequence is CASSGLRRNTEAFF. The CDR3 bases are TGTGCCAGCAGTGGACTAAGGCGTAACACTGAAGCTTTCTTT.

The genes are TRBV7-2 and TRBJ1-5, with D perhaps matching TRBD1 (6 bases). Germline V CDR1 and CDR2: SGHTA, FQGNSA. CDR3 length equals 14 residues. V was pared by 5 bases and J by 3 bases, with 11 bases between. CDR3 region: CASSPTGHNQPQHF. CDR3 nucleotide sequence: TGTGCCAGCAGCCCGACAGGACACAATCAGCCCCAGCATTTT.

The chain combines TRBV9 with TRBJ2-7; D might be TRBD2 (5 bases). The germline V and J ends were trimmed by 4 bases and 4 bases, with 15 bases remaining between them. The length of the CDR3 is 14 residues. Germline CDR1 SGDLS, CDR2 YYNGEE. The CDR3: CASSPGLGSYEQYF. The CDR3 nucleotides read TGTGCCAGCAGCCCCGGACTTGGGAGTTACGAGCAGTACTTC.

The rearrangement uses TRBV27 and TRBJ1-5, with TRBD1 identical over 9 bases. V was clipped by 6 bases and J by 4 bases; unmatched bases: 4. Germline-derived CDR1 and CDR2 are MNHEY and SMNVEV (reference sequence). CDR3 length equals 14 residues. This chain's CDR3 is CASSIGTGNQPQHF. The CDR3 bases are TGTGCCAGCAGCATCGGGACAGGGAATCAGCCCCAGCATTTT.

The chain joins TRBV11-2 to TRBJ2-3, with TRBD2 matching over 7 bases. The length of the CDR3 is 15 residues. With 4 bases clipped from V and 1 base from J, the junction kept 5 bases outside the gene matches. Germline V gene data show CDR1 as SGHAT and CDR2 as FQNNGV. The CDR3 reads CASSSHRGGTDTQYF. CDR3 DNA: TGTGCCAGCAGCTCGCACCGGGGGGGCACAGATACGCAGTATTTT.

This chain connects TRBV28 to TRBJ1-5; TRBD1 might be the D (5 bases). CDR1 is MDHEN and CDR2 is SYDVKM in the germline V gene. The CDR3 consists of 14 residues. V lost 8 bases and J lost 0, with 11 bases in between. In nucleotides, the CDR3 is TGTGCCAGCGGTCCGACAGCTAGCAATCAGCCCCAGCATTTT. Encoded protein: CASGPTASNQPQHF.

The chain combines TRBV29-1 with TRBJ2-1, with 9 bases fitting TRBD2. Per germline, CDR1 SQVTM and CDR2 ANQGSEA. The CDR3 loop spans 16 amino acids. The V gene end was trimmed by 2 bases and the J gene end by 0 bases; junction bases not matched to a gene: 5. The CDR3 DNA reads TGCAGCGTTGAATCGCGGGAGGGGGTCTCCTACAATGAGCAGTTCTTC. It yields the protein CSVESREGVSYNEQFF.